These 26 T cell receptor beta chains were all obtained from the same sample, sequenced in a study of low-dose radiotherapy and immunotherapy resistance in tumors. Time point reported: after trial treatment. The treatment is: LDRT plus nivolumab, ipilimumab, low-dose cyclophosphamide and aspirin (RACIN trial). Gene-specific TRAV and TRBV primers were used for first-strand cDNA, covering alpha and beta chains. With a constant-region primer and a V-primer adapter, TCRs were subjected to around 18 PCR cycles of amplification. TCRdb recomputed calls from the reads with MiXCR, one row per CDR3 protein. The sample carries about 35,000 distinct CDR3 sequences, roughly 20% recorded once. Sequencing was performed on PBMCs, taken after low-dose radiotherapy plus immunotherapy. The origin of the receptors is a female donor with ovarian cancer.

This clonotype has ten or more counts. The chain employs TRBV29-1 and TRBJ2-1; D might be TRBD2 (6 bases). The germline V and J ends were trimmed by 4 bases and 4 bases, with 14 bases remaining between them. The CDR3 has 14 amino acids. Germline lookup yields CDR1 SQVTM and CDR2 ANQGSEA. The CDR3 here is CSVARGGLYNEQFF. DNA of the CDR3: TGCAGCGTTGCTAGGGGAGGTCTTTACAATGAGCAGTTCTTC.

This clonotype was observed at least ten times. The CDR3 loop reads CASSETRAGGFLEQYF. In nucleotides, the CDR3 is TGTGCCAGCAGTGAAACGAGGGCGGGAGGGTTCTTAGAGCAGTACTTC. The chain joins TRBV2 to TRBJ2-7; 9 bases are a match to TRBD2. CDR1 and CDR2 from the germline V gene are SNHLY and FYNNEI. This CDR3 has 16 amino acids. V lost 2 bases, J lost 7 bases, and 12 bases stayed unmatched.

This clonotype was counted at least ten times. The V gene is TRBV29-1, the J gene TRBJ1-1, with 10 bases identical to TRBD1. CDR1 SQVTM and CDR2 ANQGSEA come from the germline V gene. CDR3 size: 14 residues. Trimming at V came to 2 bases and at J to 4 bases, leaving 4 bases not matched to a gene. CDR3 coding DNA: TGCAGCGTTGAATTCAGGACAGGGGGCACTGAAGCTTTCTTT. Translation: CSVEFRTGGTEAFF.

This clonotype has at least ten counts. The chain recombines TRBV5-5 with TRBJ2-7; D is ambiguous. Per the germline V gene, CDR1 is SGHKS and CDR2 is YYEKEE (reference sequence). CDR3 length: 11 residues. Trimming took 1 base from V and 6 from J, leaving 5 bases between them. The CDR3 nucleotides are TGTGCCAGCAGCTTGTCTGCCGAGCAGTACTTC. Translation gives CASSLSAEQYF.

The chain is built from TRBV21-1 and TRBJ2-5; the D call of TRBD2 is as the table states it, not checked on the DNA. TRBV21-1 represents a pseudogene. The CDR3 is 15 residues long. The CDR3 loop reads CASSNGTSLEETQYF. The CDR3 region has the DNA TGTGCCAGCAGCAACGGGACTAGCCTTGAGGAGACCCAGTACTTC.

A word on this clonotype: A far larger clone differs by one base, so this is likely a read error. The V and J genes are TRBV5-1 and TRBJ2-1; D uncertain. V dropped 3 bases and J dropped 10 bases, with 17 bases sitting between them. CDR3 length: 14 residues. Germline CDR1 is SGHRS and CDR2 is YFSETQ. CDR3 sequence (DNA): TGCGCCAGCAGCTCCTACACTGCCTCCTACGAGCAGTTCTTC. Its protein product is CASSSYTASYEQFF.

A word on this clonotype: A far bigger clonotype differs at one base, so this is likely a read error. The CDR3 DNA reads TGTGCCAGCAGGCTACCCGGGTTGTCGCGGAATCAGCCCCAGCATTTT. The encoded protein is CASRLPGLSRNQPQHF. This chain joins TRBV6-8 and TRBJ1-5, with D hard to call. The CDR3 runs 16 residues. The V end lost 6 bases, the J end lost 4 bases, and 19 bases lay between the germline ends. The V gene's germline CDR1 is MNHGY and CDR2 SAAAGT.

This clonotype has at least ten counts. The chain couples TRBV2 to TRBJ2-7, with D tentatively TRBD2 (6 bases). Between the trimmed V and J ends, which lost 1 base and 7 bases, there was a span of 14 bases. The CDR3 loop spans 14 amino acids. CDR1 SNHLY and CDR2 FYNNEI come from the germline V gene. CDR3 in DNA: TGTGCCAGCAGTGAAGGGGGCCGGGCGGGGGAGCAGTACTTC. It codes for CASSEGGRAGEQYF.

This clonotype was counted at least ten times. The chain employs TRBV30 and TRBJ2-5, with 11 bases matching TRBD2. The germline V gene has CDR1 GTSNPN and CDR2 SVGIG (reference sequence). The CDR3 is 15 residues long. V was clipped by 3 bases and J by 9 bases; unmatched bases: 12. CDR3 DNA: TGTGCCTGGAGCGCCGGGACTAGCGGCCTCACGGCCCAGTACTTC. It yields the protein CAWSAGTSGLTAQYF. Based on the CDR3 plus reference TRBV30 and TRBJ2-5, the full variable domain is SQTIHQWPATLVQPVGSPLSLECTVEGTSNPNLYWYRQAAGRGLQLLFYSVGIGQISSEVPQNLSASRPQDRQFILSSKKLLLSDSGFYLCAWSAGTSGLTAQYFGPGTRLLVL.

V usage is TRBV29-1 and J usage is TRBJ2-1, with TRBD2 matching 7 bases. The CDR3 extends over 11 amino acids. CDR1 and CDR2 (germline): SQVTM, ANQGSEA. The CDR3 loop reads CEKASGSEQFF. The DNA of the CDR3 is TGCGAGAAGGCTAGCGGTAGTGAGCAGTTCTTC.

Ten or more counts support this clonotype. This chain joins TRBV12-3 or TRBV12-4 and TRBJ1-2, with 7 bases matching TRBD1. Trimming at V came to 5 bases and at J to 4 bases, leaving 4 bases not matched to a gene. The CDR3 totals 13 residues. This chain's CDR3 is CASSPQGVYGYTF. The CDR3 region has the DNA TGTGCCAGCAGTCCGCAGGGGGTCTATGGCTACACCTTC.

By share, this clonotype counts as medium-sized. At one end, the junction sequence differs from germline, possibly due to a read error. The genes are TRBV5-1 and TRBJ2-1; D is unclear. Germline-derived CDR1 and CDR2 are SGHRS and YFSETQ. The CDR3 runs 16 residues. The CDR3 is CASSSTLPSSYNEQFF. The CDR3 DNA sequence: TGTGCCAGCAGCTCTACGCTTCCGAGCTCCTACAATGAGCAGTTCTTC.

The chain carries TRBV6-8 and TRBJ2-7; D perhaps matches TRBD1 (6 bases). V was shortened by 6 bases and J by 0 bases, with 12 bases between the two germline ends. Germline CDR1 and CDR2: MNHGY and SAAAGT. The CDR3 sequence is 14 residues long. The CDR3 reads CASSTGTNSYEQYF. CDR3 DNA sequence: TGTGCCAGCAGCACCGGGACAAACTCCTACGAGCAGTACTTC.

This clonotype was observed at least ten times. The gene calls are TRBV28 and TRBJ1-1; possible D gene TRBD1, 5 bases. CDR1 MDHEN and CDR2 SYDVKM come from the germline V gene. The V and J ends lost 11 bases and 0 bases respectively, with 13 bases between them. CDR3 length: 13 residues. The CDR3 region is CAGGAALNTEAFF. CDR3 in DNA: TGTGCCGGGGGTGCAGCTTTGAACACTGAAGCTTTCTTT.

In nucleotides, the CDR3 is TGTGCCAGCAGTTTACCAGCGGGGGGGGAGACCCAGTACTTC. This codes for CASSLPAGGETQYF. V is TRBV28 and J is TRBJ2-5; 10 bases map to TRBD2. Germline V CDR1 and CDR2: MDHEN, SYDVKM. V shed 2 bases and J 5 bases; nucleotides not matched to a gene: 2. This CDR3 spans 14 amino acids.

This clonotype was recorded at least ten times. V and J are TRBV6-6 and TRBJ2-1; 7 bases line up with TRBD1. J lost 2 bases, V lost 5 bases, and 6 bases had no gene match. Germline-derived CDR1 and CDR2 are MNHNY and SVGAGI (reference sequence). The CDR3 totals 15 residues. CDR3 sequence reads: CASSRNRGPYNEQFF. In DNA form, the CDR3 reads TGTGCCAGCAGTAGAAACAGGGGCCCCTACAATGAGCAGTTCTTC.

The chain combines TRBV18 with TRBJ2-7, with TRBD1 identical over 9 bases. The CDR3 covers 15 residues. The junction had 5 bases not matched to a gene; V was cut back by 3 bases and J by 2 bases. Germline V gene lookup returns CDR1 KGHSH and CDR2 LQKENI. The CDR3 protein is CASSPRQGGTYEQYF. In nucleotides, the CDR3 is TGTGCCAGCTCACCGAGACAGGGGGGGACCTACGAGCAGTACTTC.

This clonotype was observed many times. This chain uses TRBV28 with TRBJ1-6, with 9 bases matching TRBD1. Germline CDR1 is MDHEN and CDR2 is SYDVKM. This CDR3 has 15 residues. V lost 2 bases to trimming and J lost 10 bases; unmatched junction nucleotides: 6. The CDR3 DNA sequence: TGTGCCAGCAGTTTAATTACAGGGGGCGAATCACCCCTCCACTTT. It specifies CASSLITGGESPLHF.

This clonotype has at least ten counts. V and J are TRBV5-1 and TRBJ2-6, with D maybe TRBD2 (5 bases). CDR3 length equals 19 residues. V lost 0 bases, J lost 0 bases, and 16 bases lay in between. CDR1 is SGHRS, CDR2 YFSETQ, per germline. The CDR3 coding sequence is TGCGCCAGCAGCTTGGGGGGTCAGCGGCCCATCTCTGGGGCCAACGTCCTGACTTTC. Protein sequence: CASSLGGQRPISGANVLTF.

For this clonotype: A far larger clone is just one base off, so this is likely a read error. This sequence joins TRBV12-3 or TRBV12-4 and TRBJ2-1, with a weak D call TRBD1 (5 bases). Trimming pared 1 base from V and 9 bases from J, leaving 7 bases between. The CDR3 runs to 12 residues. The CDR3 nucleotides are TGTGCCAGCAGTTTAGTAGGGGTTGAGCAGTTCTTC. Its translation: CASSLVGVEQFF.

This clonotype came up many times. This CDR3 reads CASSVPGLSYNEQFF. Here the CDR3 DNA reads TGTGCCAGCAGCGTACCGGGACTCTCCTACAATGAGCAGTTCTTC. The J gene is TRBJ2-1, the V gene TRBV7-8, with D possibly being TRBD2 (6 bases). Germline V gene data show CDR1 as SGHVS and CDR2 as FQNEAQ. The CDR3 loop spans 15 amino acids. V lost 5 bases, J lost 0 bases, and 11 bases lay in between.

This clonotype has ten or more counts. J is TRBJ2-7 and V is TRBV2; 8 bases align to TRBD2. This CDR3 comprises 14 residues. V trimming: 7 bases; J trimming: 6 bases; junction bases outside the gene matches: 11. The germline gives CDR1 SNHLY, CDR2 FYNNEI. CDR3 coding DNA: TGTGCCAGCATATGGGAGGCGGGAGGCCCCGAGCAGTACTTC. It encodes CASIWEAGGPEQYF.

As to this clonotype: This may arise from a read error, as a much more abundant clone is one base away. The chain employs TRBV30 and TRBJ1-2, with unresolved D. The CDR3 runs to 11 residues. The V and J ends lost 5 bases and 8 bases respectively, with 12 bases between them. CDR1 GTSNPN and CDR2 SVGIG come from the germline V gene (reference sequence). The CDR3: CAWGFGKGYTF. CDR3 in DNA: TGTGCCTGGGGTTTTGGGAAAGGCTACACCTTC.

This clonotype was seen at least ten times. The V call is TRBV11-2, the J call TRBJ2-5, with 7 bases that match TRBD2. Germline V CDR1 and CDR2: SGHAT, FQNNGV. The CDR3 runs 15 residues. V lost 3 bases and J lost 1; bases outside the gene matches: 5. The CDR3 sequence: CASSLGDYPQETQYF. The CDR3 DNA sequence: TGTGCCAGCAGCTTGGGGGACTACCCCCAAGAGACCCAGTACTTC.

Worth noting for this clonotype: A far larger clone is just one base off, so this is likely a read error. The chain joins TRBV5-1 to TRBJ2-7; either TRBD1 or TRBD2 may supply D (6 bases each). Judging by the DNA end, TRBJ2-1 fits better; the J call may be wrong. Germline CDR1 reads SGHRS; CDR2 reads YFSETQ. This CDR3 is built from 15 residues. The CDR3 DNA reads as TGCGCCAGCATCTTGGGGGGCTCGTGGGGCAATGAGCAGTTCTTC. Translating gives CASILGGSWGNEQFF.

The chain joins TRBV29-1 to TRBJ2-1; 10 bases are shared with TRBD2. Unmatched junction bases numbered 7, after V lost 8 bases and J lost 3 bases. CDR3 length: 14 amino acids. Germline assignment: CDR1 SQVTM and CDR2 ANQGSEA. The CDR3 nucleotides read TGCAGCTCTTCAGCGGGAGGGGGCTACAATGAGCAGTTCTTC. Translating gives CSSSAGGGYNEQFF.